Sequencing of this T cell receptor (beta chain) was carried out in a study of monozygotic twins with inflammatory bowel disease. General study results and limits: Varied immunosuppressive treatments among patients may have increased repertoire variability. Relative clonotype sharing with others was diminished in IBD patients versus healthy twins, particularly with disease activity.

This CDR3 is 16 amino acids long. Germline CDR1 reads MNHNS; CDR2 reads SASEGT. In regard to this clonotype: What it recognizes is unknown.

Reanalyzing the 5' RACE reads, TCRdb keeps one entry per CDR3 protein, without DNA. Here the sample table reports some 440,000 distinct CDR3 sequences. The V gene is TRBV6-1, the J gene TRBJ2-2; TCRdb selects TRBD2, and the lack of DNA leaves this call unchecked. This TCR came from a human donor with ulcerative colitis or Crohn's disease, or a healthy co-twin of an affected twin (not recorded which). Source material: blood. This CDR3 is CASGTTSGSSTGELFF.